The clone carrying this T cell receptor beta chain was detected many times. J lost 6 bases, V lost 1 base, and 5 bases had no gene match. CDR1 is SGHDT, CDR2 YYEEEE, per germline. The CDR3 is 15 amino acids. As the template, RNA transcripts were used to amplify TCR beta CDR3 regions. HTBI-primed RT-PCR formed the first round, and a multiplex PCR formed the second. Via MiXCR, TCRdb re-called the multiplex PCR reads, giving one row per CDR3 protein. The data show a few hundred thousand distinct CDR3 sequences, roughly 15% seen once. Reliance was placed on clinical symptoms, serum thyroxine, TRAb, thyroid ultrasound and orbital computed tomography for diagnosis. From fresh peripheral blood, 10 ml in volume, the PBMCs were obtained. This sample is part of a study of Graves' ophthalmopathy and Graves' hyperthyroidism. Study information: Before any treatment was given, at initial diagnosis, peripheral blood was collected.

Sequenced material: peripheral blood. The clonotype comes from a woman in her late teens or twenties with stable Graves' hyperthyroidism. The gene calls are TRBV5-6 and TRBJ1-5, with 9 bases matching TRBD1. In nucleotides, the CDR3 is TGTGCCAGCAGCTTGAAGGACAGGGGAGGTCAGCCCCAGCATTTT. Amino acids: CASSLKDRGGQPQHF. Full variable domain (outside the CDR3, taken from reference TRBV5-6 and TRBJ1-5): DAGVTQSPTHLIKTRGQQVTLRCSPKSGHDTVSWYQQALGQGPQFIFQYYEEEERQRGNFPDRFSGHQFPNYSSELNVNALLLGDSALYLCASSLKDRGGQPQHFGDGTRLSIL.